In its sample, the clone carrying this TCR beta chain was seen a few times. This sample is drawn from a study of T-cell memory formation after mild COVID-19. TCRdb analysed the 5' RACE reads with MiXCR anew, one entry per CDR3 protein. This sample has some 68,000 distinct CDR3 sequences, with roughly 17% found just once. Germline CDR1 is MGHDK and CDR2 is SYGVNS. The length of the CDR3 is 14 residues. Trimming removed 3 bases at V and 0 bases at J, with 5 bases between. Sample: PBMCs or a T cell subset sorted from them (not recorded which). This chain joins TRBV25-1 and TRBJ1-4; maybe TRBD1 (5 bases). The sequence was collected from an adult woman who had mild COVID-19 (a few samples of this study predate the infection). Cell type and time point are not known. The CDR3 sequence: CASSDRATNEKLFF. In nucleotides, the CDR3 is TGTGCCAGCAGTGACAGGGCAACTAATGAAAAACTGTTTTTT.